This record covers a single T cell receptor beta chain. The data stem from a study of cytomegalovirus exposure and HLA in healthy donors. Study information: Out of a few hundred genotyped donors, roughly 78% belonged to the Caucasian-associated ancestry cluster.

PCR used 60 Vbeta primers and 13 Jbeta primers. The table came from immunoSEQ multiplex PCR; TCRdb's copy has only in-frame clones and leaves some out. The sample includes over 100,000 clones, almost 80% seen only once; the top ten take approximately 1.6%. Germline CDR1 reads MDHEN; CDR2 reads SYDVKM. The CDR3 covers 14 residues. V was trimmed by 6 bases and J by 3 bases, leaving 12 bases between them. This receptor was obtained from a female donor in good health and CMV-seronegative. The chain uses TRBV28 and TRBJ1-5, with D maybe TRBD1 (5 bases). What was sequenced was PBMCs. In DNA form, the CDR3 reads TGTGCCAGCAGCCCCGGGGGAAACAATCAGCCCCAGCATTTT. Residues: CASSPGGNNQPQHF. The full variable domain, rest sourced from reference TRBV28 and TRBJ1-5, is DVKVTQSSRYLVKRTGEKVFLECVQDMDHENMFWYRQDPGLGLRLIYFSYDVKMKEKGDIPEGYSVSREKKERFSLILESASTNQTSMYLCASSPGGNNQPQHFGDGTRLSIL.